These 28 T cell receptor beta chains were sequenced from one sample in a study of Tregs in tolerant kidney transplant recipients. TCRdb's copy holds only in-frame clones and misses some; the assay was immunoSEQ multiplex PCR. The repertoire table contains over 25,000 clones. The sample consisted of CD8+ T cells from blood, taken before the transplant. Receptors were obtained from a human donor who received a combined kidney and bone marrow transplant.

A remark on this clone: The read ends 3 residues before the CDR3 terminus; that terminus is restored from the germline J gene. This chain links TRBV23-1 with TRBJ1-4, with a tentative D call TRBD1 (5 bases). TRBV23-1 is labeled an ORF, and its function is uncertain. This CDR3 has 17 amino acids. Trimming pared 0 bases from V and 3 bases from J, leaving 14 bases between. Partial CDR3 DNA: TGCGCCAGCAGTCAATCGTGCTTTCGGGGGTCTAATGAAAAA. Amino acids: CASSQSCFRGSNEK. The CDR3 in full is CASSQSCFRGSNEKLFF.

About this clone: The read falls 3 residues short of the CDR3 end, and the missing part is taken from the germline J gene. This chain uses TRBV20-1 with TRBJ2-7, with D uncertain. There are 12 residues in the CDR3. Germline V gene sequence: CDR1 DFQATT, CDR2 SNEGSKA (reference sequence). V shed 6 bases and J shed 0 bases, with 9 bases lying between them. The sequenced part of the CDR3 DNA is TGCAGTGCGCGGATAAGCTCCTACGAG. This gives the protein CSARISSYE. In full, the CDR3 is CSARISSYEQYF.

In the case of this clone: Read data end 3 residues before the CDR3 end; the end is taken from the germline J gene. The sample holds other DNA sequences that translate to the same CDR3. The rearrangement joins TRBV5-6 to TRBJ2-7, with D perhaps TRBD2 (5 bases). The V end was cut by 1 base, the J end by 1 base, with 9 bases between. The germline gives CDR1 SGHDT, CDR2 YYEEEE. The CDR3 extends over 14 amino acids. Incomplete CDR3 DNA: TGTGCCAGCAGCTTGCCCGGGGAATCCTACGAG. It is translated as CASSLPGESYE. The whole CDR3 region reads CASSLPGESYEQYF.

Concerning this clone: The read gets to within 3 residues of the CDR3 end, and the germline J gene fills in the rest. The genes are TRBV7-2 and TRBJ2-3, with 8 nucleotides matching TRBD2. The V segment lost 3 bases and the J segment 3 bases; nucleotides outside the gene matches: 5. The CDR3 length is 15 residues. The germline gives CDR1 SGHTA, CDR2 FQGNSA. CDR3 region: CASSLVAGLTDTQYF. The part of the CDR3 DNA that was read is TGTGCCAGCAGCTTGGTAGCGGGGCTAACAGATACG.

To note about this clone: Read sequence stops 3 residues before the CDR3 end, and the germline J gene provides the missing end. The chain is built from TRBV30 and TRBJ2-7; 11 bases agree with TRBD1. This CDR3 region has 15 residues. Germline lookup yields CDR1 GTSNPN and CDR2 SVGIG (reference sequence). The J segment lost 3 bases and the V segment lost 6 bases, leaving 10 bases of the junction unmatched. CDR3 amino acids: CACPRRDRGSYEQYF. CDR3 DNA, as far as it was read: TGTGCCTGCCCTAGGAGGGACAGGGGGAGCTACGAG.

To note about this clone: From the germline J gene comes the end of the CDR3, since the read stops 3 residues before it. The rearrangement joins TRBV6-2 or TRBV6-3 to TRBJ2-2; 7 bases line up with TRBD1. Trimming at V came to 8 bases and at J to 7 bases, leaving 1 base not matched to a gene. CDR3 size: 11 residues. Looked up from germline, CDR1 is MNHEY and CDR2 is SVGEGT. The CDR3 DNA, read in part, is TGTGCCAGCCAGGGGGTCGGGGAG. Translation gives CASQGVGE. The whole CDR3 is CASQGVGELFF.

With respect to this clone: The DNA ends 3 residues before the CDR3 does, and the rest of the CDR3 is filled in from the germline J gene. This sequence joins TRBV7-6 and TRBJ1-1; tentative D call: TRBD1 (6 bases). Germline V gene data show CDR1 as SGHVS and CDR2 as FNYEAQ. This CDR3 spans 12 amino acids. This CDR3 is CASSLVTGPAFF. Partial CDR3 DNA: TGTGCCAGCAGCCTGGTCACAGGGCCA.

Comment on this clone: The read finishes 3 residues shy of the CDR3 end, and the germline J gene is used to complete it. V usage is TRBV6-2 or TRBV6-3 and J usage is TRBJ1-2; 7 bases line up with TRBD1. With V trimmed by 2 bases and J by 5 bases, 5 bases remained unmatched. Germline CDR1 MNHEY, CDR2 SVGEGT. The CDR3 extends over 14 amino acids. The part of the CDR3 DNA that was read is TGTGCCAGCAGTTACCAGGACAGGCAATATGGC. Translating it yields CASSYQDRQYG. In full, the CDR3 is CASSYQDRQYGYTF.

Note on this clone: Coverage ceases 3 residues before the CDR3 finishes, and the germline J gene fills in the end. This chain uses TRBV10-3 with TRBJ2-7; D may correspond to TRBD1 or TRBD2 (6 bases each). CDR1 and CDR2 from the germline V gene are ENHRY and SYGVKD. V gave up 4 bases and J gave up 4 bases, with 14 bases separating them. CDR3 length: 14 residues. The CDR3 DNA, read in part, is TGTGCCATCAGTGGGACAGAGGAGGGTTACGAG. This sequence encodes CAISGTEEGYE. The whole CDR3 reads CAISGTEEGYEQYF.

Points on this clone: The read terminates 3 residues before the CDR3 end, so the remaining end is supplied by the germline J gene. The gene calls are TRBV2 and TRBJ2-1; 12 nucleotides agree with TRBD2. The V gene end was trimmed by 7 bases and the J gene end by 3 bases; junction bases not matched to a gene: 7. The germline V gene encodes CDR1 SNHLY and CDR2 FYNNEI. The CDR3 loop spans 16 amino acids. Partial CDR3 DNA: TGTGCCAGCAACCTAGAACTAGCGGGAGGCTACAATGAG. Translated: CASNLELAGGYNE. In full, the CDR3 is CASNLELAGGYNEQFF.

Concerning this clone itself: The read ends 3 residues shy of where the CDR3 ends; the end is completed using the germline J gene. This rearrangement joins TRBV5-1 to TRBJ1-6, with 10 positions matching TRBD1. V lost 4 bases and J lost 8; bases outside the gene matches: 3. The CDR3 has 14 residues. The germline V gene has CDR1 SGHRS and CDR2 YFSETQ. CDR3 in amino acids: CASSRDRGDSPLHF. Partial CDR3 DNA: TGCGCCAGCAGCCGGGACAGGGGTGATTCACCC.

On this clone: The CDR3 end lies 3 residues beyond the end of the read and is filled in from the germline J gene. This chain joins TRBV20-1 and TRBJ2-1; 9 positions match TRBD2. Looked up from germline, CDR1 is DFQATT and CDR2 is SNEGSKA (reference sequence). The CDR3 totals 18 residues. Trimming removed 0 bases from V and 5 bases from J; junction bases left unmatched: 14. The covered CDR3 bases are TGCAGTGCTAGAGATAGGCGTGTGCGGGAGGGCTTTCACAATGAG. Translation gives CSARDRRVREGFHNE. The CDR3 reads in full as CSARDRRVREGFHNEQFF.

As for this clone: The CDR3 end is not reached by the read, which stops 3 residues before it; the germline J gene fills it in. The genes are TRBV29-1 and TRBJ1-2, with a tentative D call TRBD1 (5 bases). Between the trimmed V and J ends, which lost 4 bases and 6 bases, there was a span of 15 bases. The CDR3 runs 13 residues. Germline V CDR1 and CDR2: SQVTM, ANQGSEA. The CDR3 loop is CSVVKKGGDGYTF. The CDR3 DNA, read in part, is TGCAGCGTTGTAAAGAAGGGAGGGGATGGC.

Notes on this clone: Read sequence stops 3 residues before the CDR3 end, and the germline J gene provides the missing end. The chain couples TRBV5-6 to TRBJ2-2; perhaps TRBD2 as D (6 bases). The CDR3 spans 13 residues. The V and J ends lost 2 bases and 6 bases respectively, with 8 bases between them. CDR1 SGHDT and CDR2 YYEEEE come from the germline V gene. The DNA read from the CDR3 is TGTGCCAGCAGCTTTGGGACTTCCGGGGAG. Protein: CASSFGTSGE. The full CDR3 is CASSFGTSGELFF.

Remarks on this clone: The DNA ends 3 residues before the CDR3 does, and the rest of the CDR3 is filled in from the germline J gene. J is TRBJ2-3 and V is TRBV6-1, with 9 bases matching TRBD1. Germline lookup yields CDR1 MNHNS and CDR2 SASEGT. The CDR3 spans 16 residues. V gave up 3 bases and J gave up 0 bases; unmatched junction bases: 4. The covered CDR3 bases are TGTGCCAGCAGTGAGGGACAGGGTCCCAGCACAGATACG. Translating gives CASSEGQGPSTDT. The whole CDR3 protein is CASSEGQGPSTDTQYF.

Remarks on this clone: The read halts 3 residues ahead of the CDR3 end, with the missing end drawn from the germline J gene. The gene calls are TRBV2 and TRBJ2-1; 8 nucleotides agree with TRBD1. The germline V gene has CDR1 SNHLY and CDR2 FYNNEI. V shed 7 bases, J shed 4 bases, and the junction held 9 bases outside the gene matches. This CDR3 is built from 15 residues. The CDR3 bases that were read are TGTGCCAGCAATGGTCAGGACAGGGCTTACAATGAG. Translation: CASNGQDRAYNE. The full-length CDR3 reads as CASNGQDRAYNEQFF.

About this clone itself: Sequencing ends 3 residues short of the CDR3 end; the germline J gene provides the rest. The chain recombines TRBV7-2 with TRBJ2-5; 8 bases are a match to TRBD1. CDR1 is SGHTA and CDR2 is FQGNSA in the germline V gene. The J segment lost 4 bases and the V segment lost 6 bases, leaving 10 bases of the junction unmatched. The CDR3 has 15 residues. This chain's CDR3 is CASRFSQGVGETQYF. The sequenced CDR3 bases are TGTGCCAGCAGATTTTCACAGGGGGTCGGAGAGACC.

On this clone itself: The read terminates 3 residues before the CDR3 end, so the remaining end is supplied by the germline J gene. The chain carries TRBV13 and TRBJ2-7, with 8 bases matching TRBD1. This CDR3 is built from 16 residues. Looked up from germline, CDR1 is PRHDT and CDR2 is FYEKMQ (reference sequence). V lost 5 bases, J lost 6 bases, and 15 bases stayed unmatched. CDR3 DNA, as far as it was read: TGTGCCAGCAGCCCAACAAACTCTCGGACAGGGTTCGAG. Translation gives CASSPTNSRTGFE. The entire CDR3 protein reads CASSPTNSRTGFEQYF.

Regarding this clone: The read gets to within 3 residues of the CDR3 end, and the germline J gene fills in the rest. The rearrangement links TRBV10-1 to TRBJ2-2, with 10 bases matching TRBD2. Germline CDR1 reads WNHNN; CDR2 reads SYGVQD (reference sequence). The CDR3 totals 16 residues. J lost 4 bases, V lost 2 bases, and 4 bases had no gene match. The DNA read from the CDR3 is TGCGCCAGCAGTGAGCTAGCGGGGGAGCCCACCGGGGAG. Translation gives CASSELAGEPTGE. The CDR3 in full is CASSELAGEPTGELFF.

Comments on this clone: Read coverage stops 3 residues before the CDR3 terminus; the germline J gene supplies the remainder. The gene calls are TRBV7-8 and TRBJ2-5, with 8 bases identical to TRBD2. CDR1 SGHVS and CDR2 FQNEAQ come from the germline V gene. The CDR3 is 16 residues long. V was pared by 1 base and J by 2 bases, with 6 bases of the junction left unmatched. CDR3: CASSLGGAGGQETQYF. The sequenced CDR3 bases are TGTGCCAGCAGCTTAGGCGGTGCGGGGGGACAAGAGACC.

Remarks on this clone: The read halts 3 residues ahead of the CDR3 end, with the missing end drawn from the germline J gene. J is TRBJ2-7 and V is TRBV6-2 or TRBV6-3; 15 bases are a match to TRBD2. V was pared by 5 bases and J by 2 bases, with 7 bases of the junction left unmatched. Per the germline V gene, CDR1 is MNHEY and CDR2 is SVGEGT. CDR3 size: 17 residues. The CDR3 spells CASSPWTSGRAAYEQYF. CDR3 DNA (partial): TGTGCCAGCAGTCCCTGGACTAGCGGGAGGGCGGCCTACGAG.

About this clone itself: The read terminates 3 residues ahead of where the CDR3 ends, so the germline J gene completes it. The chain combines TRBV2 with TRBJ2-5; 7 nucleotides agree with TRBD1. Germline CDR1 SNHLY, CDR2 FYNNEI. The ends lost 0 bases at V and 2 bases at J; junction bases unmatched: 3. The CDR3 covers 15 residues. CDR3 residues: CASSEAGTAQETQYF. The DNA read from the CDR3 is TGTGCCAGCAGTGAAGCCGGGACAGCACAAGAGACC.

CDR3 bases read: TGTGCCATCAGTTATCCCGGGACAACTAATCAGCCC. It specifies CAISYPGTTNQP. The full CDR3 reads CAISYPGTTNQPQHF. The V and J genes are TRBV10-3 and TRBJ1-5, with D possibly TRBD1 on 6 matching bases. Read sequence stops 3 residues before the CDR3 end, and the germline J gene provides the missing end. V lost 5 bases and J lost 4, with 15 bases in between. This CDR3 contains 15 residues. Germline-derived CDR1 and CDR2 are ENHRY and SYGVKD.

Details on this clone: The read falls 3 residues short of the CDR3 end, and the missing part is taken from the germline J gene. V gene TRBV5-8 combines with J gene TRBJ1-1; 7 bases line up with TRBD1. J lost 0 bases, V lost 5 bases, and 7 bases had no gene match. Germline loops: CDR1 SGHTS, CDR2 YDEGEE. The CDR3 totals 15 residues. CDR3 in amino acids: CASRWGTAMNTEAFF. The sequenced CDR3 bases are TGTGCCAGCAGGTGGGGGACAGCTATGAACACTGAA.

To note about this clone: The read ends 3 residues before the CDR3 terminus; that terminus is restored from the germline J gene. V usage is TRBV30 and J usage is TRBJ2-4; 11 nucleotides align to TRBD1. V trimming: 4 bases; J trimming: 6 bases; junction bases outside the gene matches: 8. Germline V gene sequence: CDR1 GTSNPN, CDR2 SVGIG (reference sequence). The CDR3 extends over 15 amino acids. Here the CDR3 reads CAWNPGQGVGNIQYF. The covered CDR3 bases are TGTGCCTGGAATCCGGGACAGGGGGTGGGAAACATT.

Notes on this clone: Sequencing ends 3 residues short of the CDR3 end; the germline J gene provides the rest. The V call is TRBV6-1, the J call TRBJ1-2, with D perhaps TRBD1 (5 bases). CDR3 length: 14 amino acids. The germline V and J ends were trimmed by 3 bases and 6 bases, with 14 bases remaining between them. Looked up from germline, CDR1 is MNHNS and CDR2 is SASEGT. This CDR3 is CASSEGRGVHGYTF. The covered CDR3 bases are TGTGCCAGCAGTGAGGGTCGGGGGGTCCATGGC.

Concerning this clone: Read coverage stops 3 residues before the CDR3 terminus; the germline J gene supplies the remainder. The V and J genes are TRBV10-3 and TRBJ2-1, with D possibly matching TRBD2 (6 bases). The V gene lost 0 bases and the J gene lost 4 bases, with 10 bases spanning the gap. Germline CDR1 is ENHRY and CDR2 is SYGVKD. The CDR3 is 15 amino acids. The DNA read from the CDR3 is TGTGCCATCAGTGAGTCAGAGACTAGTTACAATGAG. Amino acid sequence: CAISESETSYNE. In full, the CDR3 is CAISESETSYNEQFF.

For this clone: The CDR3 extends 3 residues past the end of the read, so its final part is completed from the germline J gene. The V and J genes are TRBV30 and TRBJ1-1; no reliable D call. V was pared by 0 bases and J by 0 bases, with 8 bases between. The CDR3 has 14 amino acids. CDR1 GTSNPN and CDR2 SVGIG come from the germline V gene (reference sequence). The part of the CDR3 DNA that was read is TGTGCCTGGAGTGTAGACAACTTGAACACTGAA. Translation gives CAWSVDNLNTE. The full-length CDR3 reads as CAWSVDNLNTEAFF. Full variable domain (missing parts from reference TRBV30 and TRBJ1-1): SQTIHQWPATLVQPVGSPLSLECTVEGTSNPNLYWYRQAAGRGLQLLFYSVGIGQISSEVPQNLSASRPQDRQFILSSKKLLLSDSGFYLCAWSVDNLNTEAFFGQGTRLTVV.